Presented here are 20 T cell receptor beta chains from one specimen sequenced in a study of T cell repertoires in cytomegalovirus infection. TCRdb reanalysed the reads using MiXCR and keeps one entry per CDR3 protein. The sample lists almost 550,000 distinct CDR3 sequences; approximately 17% were seen once. Sequenced sample: CD8+ T cells from PBMCs. The receptors here all came from a human donor in good health (CMV status not recorded). Some clones in this sample may be carry-over from other donors' samples.

The gene calls are TRBV24-1 and TRBJ1-2; D gene uncertain. Germline V gene sequence: CDR1 KGHDR, CDR2 SFDVKD. This CDR3 spans 12 amino acids. Trimming left V 3 bases short and J 2 bases short, with 3 bases between. The CDR3 protein is CATSDGNYGYTF. Here the CDR3 DNA reads TGTGCCACCAGTGATGGGAACTATGGCTACACCTTC.

The chain employs TRBV28 and TRBJ2-5; TRBD2 might be the D (5 bases). This CDR3 has 18 amino acids. The V end was cut by 0 bases, the J end by 5 bases, with 22 bases between. CDR1 is MDHEN and CDR2 is SYDVKM in the germline V gene. The CDR3 sequence: CASSLWASGQGVRETQYF. CDR3 DNA: TGTGCCAGCAGTTTATGGGCGAGCGGCCAAGGAGTTCGGGAGACCCAGTACTTC.

This sequence joins TRBV24-1 and TRBJ2-2; D possibly matches TRBD1 or TRBD2 (5 bases each). The length of the CDR3 is 14 residues. The germline V gene encodes CDR1 KGHDR and CDR2 SFDVKD. V was clipped by 5 bases and J by 1 base, with 7 bases between them. The CDR3 DNA reads TGTGCCACCAGTGCGGGACGGAACACCGGGGAGCTGTTTTTT. Its protein product is CATSAGRNTGELFF.

This clonotype showed up just a few times. J is TRBJ2-7 and V is TRBV11-2; 11 nucleotides align to TRBD2. Germline V lookup: CDR1 SGHAT, CDR2 FQNNGV. The V gene end was trimmed by 5 bases and the J gene end by 2 bases; junction bases not matched to a gene: 5. This CDR3 spans 15 amino acids. The CDR3 region is CASSPIAGGAYEQYF. The CDR3 DNA reads as TGTGCCAGCAGCCCCATAGCGGGGGGGGCCTACGAGCAGTACTTC.

This sequence joins TRBV19 and TRBJ1-1; D gene uncertain. The CDR3 loop spans 14 amino acids. The germline gives CDR1 LNHDA, CDR2 SQIVND (reference sequence). V lost 0 bases to trimming and J lost 6 bases, with 11 bases between them. CDR3 loop: CASSIDIDAPEAFF. The CDR3 DNA reads TGTGCCAGTAGTATAGATATCGACGCACCTGAAGCTTTCTTT.

This clonotype was seen at least ten times. The V call is TRBV7-6, the J call TRBJ2-7; 15 positions agree with TRBD2. This CDR3 spans 17 amino acids. V shed 1 base and J 5 bases; nucleotides not matched to a gene: 6. The V gene's germline CDR1 is SGHVS and CDR2 FNYEAQ. The CDR3 reads CASSLGGLAGGSNEQYF. The CDR3 region has the DNA TGTGCCAGCAGCTTAGGGGGACTAGCGGGAGGATCGAACGAGCAGTACTTC.

The chain couples TRBV6-5 to TRBJ1-1; D is undetermined. The germline V and J ends were trimmed by 2 bases and 4 bases, with 11 bases remaining between them. The CDR3 runs to 14 residues. Germline CDR1 is MNHEY and CDR2 is SVGAGI. The CDR3: CASSYAPGPTEAFF. For the CDR3, the DNA is TGTGCCAGCAGTTACGCTCCAGGACCCACTGAAGCTTTCTTT.

V gene TRBV28 combines with J gene TRBJ2-7; 7 nucleotides match TRBD2. The CDR3 sequence is 15 residues long. Germline CDR1 is MDHEN and CDR2 is SYDVKM. J was trimmed by 3 bases and V by 6 bases; bases with no gene match: 11. The CDR3 coding sequence is TGTGCCAGCAGCCCACCAACTTGCGGGAGCTACGAGCAGTACTTC. Residues: CASSPPTCGSYEQYF. Full variable domain (rest looked up from reference TRBV28 and TRBJ2-7): DVKVTQSSRYLVKRTGEKVFLECVQDMDHENMFWYRQDPGLGLRLIYFSYDVKMKEKGDIPEGYSVSREKKERFSLILESASTNQTSMYLCASSPPTCGSYEQYFGPGTRLTVT.

This clonotype was seen many times. V gene TRBV27 combines with J gene TRBJ2-6, with D possibly TRBD2 on 6 matching bases. Germline CDR1 is MNHEY and CDR2 is SMNVEV (reference sequence). The CDR3 is 19 residues long. The V and J ends lost 3 bases and 0 bases respectively, with 18 bases between them. The CDR3 loop reads CASSFTRGGFRSGANVLTF. CDR3 DNA sequence: TGTGCCAGCAGTTTTACAAGGGGAGGCTTCCGCTCTGGGGCCAACGTCCTGACTTTC. Full variable domain (rest looked up from reference TRBV27 and TRBJ2-6): EAQVTQNPRYLITVTGKKLTVTCSQNMNHEYMSWYRQDPGLGLRQIYYSMNVEVTDKGDVPEGYKVSRKEKRNFPLILESPSPNQTSLYFCASSFTRGGFRSGANVLTFGAGSRLTVL.

The gene calls are TRBV15 and TRBJ1-1; TRBD1 is a possible D gene (5 bases). V dropped 0 bases and J dropped 0 bases, with 14 bases sitting between them. Germline assignment: CDR1 LNHNV and CDR2 YYDKDF (reference sequence). The CDR3 is 17 residues long. The CDR3 DNA sequence: TGTGCCACCAGCAGAGATGGGTTGGGCAGGGTGAACACTGAAGCTTTCTTT. Protein sequence: CATSRDGLGRVNTEAFF.

The table lists this clonotype with many counts. The chain is built from TRBV10-2 and TRBJ2-7; no clear D. Trimming took off 3 bases at V and 7 bases at J, with 10 bases between the two ends. CDR3 length: 12 amino acids. Per germline, CDR1 WSHSY and CDR2 SAAADI. In nucleotides, the CDR3 is TGCGCCAGCAGTGACAGACCCCAAGAGCAGTACTTC. Protein: CASSDRPQEQYF.

The J gene is TRBJ2-1, the V gene TRBV4-1; 9 nucleotides align to TRBD1. Germline V lookup: CDR1 MGHRA, CDR2 YSYEKL. The CDR3 runs 17 residues. V lost 5 bases and J lost 10; bases outside the gene matches: 18. CDR3 amino acids: CASSLRLPGQGSLEQFF. The CDR3 bases are TGCGCCAGCAGCTTAAGACTCCCGGGACAGGGCTCATTGGAGCAGTTCTTC.

This clonotype was detected ten times or more. The chain carries TRBV2 and TRBJ2-1; possible D gene TRBD1, 6 bases. Germline values: CDR1 SNHLY, CDR2 FYNNEI. Trimming took 8 bases from V and 3 from J, leaving 8 bases between them. The CDR3 is 12 amino acids. For the CDR3, the DNA is TGTGCCAGCCTAGGGGGCTACAATGAGCAGTTCTTC. Protein product: CASLGGYNEQFF.

The genes are TRBV7-9 and TRBJ1-1, with TRBD1 matching over 8 bases. Germline assignment: CDR1 SEHNR and CDR2 FQNEAQ (reference sequence). With 10 bases clipped from V and 3 bases from J, the junction kept 10 bases outside the gene matches. The CDR3 sequence is 14 residues long. Here the CDR3 DNA reads TGTGCCACCCAGGGGGCGACGAAGGACACTGAAGCTTTCTTT. Amino acids: CATQGATKDTEAFF.

Concerning this clonotype itself: A read error is possible here, since a much larger clone lies one base away. The J gene is TRBJ2-2, the V gene TRBV7-6; D gene unclear. The V and J ends lost 0 bases and 7 bases respectively, with 12 bases between them. This CDR3 contains 15 residues. Looked up from germline, CDR1 is SGHVS and CDR2 is FNYEAQ. CDR3 coding DNA: TGTGCCAGCAGCTTAGCGAGTAGGAGCAACGGGGAGCTGTTTTTT. Residues: CASSLASRSNGELFF. Variable domain in full (rest from reference TRBV7-6 and TRBJ2-2): GAGVSQSPRYKVTKRGQDVALRCDPISGHVSLYWYRQALGQGPEFLTYFNYEAQQDKSGLPNDRFSAERPEGSISTLTIQRTEQRDSAMYRCASSLASRSNGELFFGEGSRLTVL.

This chain uses TRBV2 with TRBJ2-7; D ambiguous. Germline CDR1 reads SNHLY; CDR2 reads FYNNEI. The CDR3 is 15 residues long. V lost 3 bases and J 2 bases, leaving 14 bases between the germline ends. CDR3 sequence: CASSEGWNPTYEQYF. CDR3 in DNA: TGTGCCAGCAGTGAGGGGTGGAACCCCACCTACGAGCAGTACTTC. Together with reference TRBV2 and TRBJ2-7, the CDR3 gives the full variable domain: EPEVTQTPSHQVTQMGQEVILRCVPISNHLYFYWYRQILGQKVEFLVSFYNNEISEKSEIFDDQFSVERPDGSNFTLKIRSTKLEDSAMYFCASSEGWNPTYEQYFGPGTRLTVT.

This clonotype has only a few counts. This chain connects TRBV27 to TRBJ1-5; D might be TRBD1 (5 bases). V was trimmed by 1 base and J by 5 bases, leaving 9 bases between them. Germline V CDR1 and CDR2: MNHEY, SMNVEV (reference sequence). This CDR3 has 14 amino acids. CDR3 bases: TGTGCCAGCAGTTTATACCGGGGGTATCAGCCCCAGCATTTT. This translates into CASSLYRGYQPQHF.

This clonotype was counted many times. V usage is TRBV11-2 and J usage is TRBJ1-1, with a possible D match to TRBD1 (6 bases). This CDR3 is built from 13 residues. CDR1 and CDR2 from the germline V gene are SGHAT and FQNNGV. Trimming cost V 4 bases and J 8 bases, with 14 bases left between them. CDR3 amino acids: CASSSYRASEAFF. DNA of the CDR3: TGTGCCAGCAGCTCCTACAGGGCGTCCGAAGCTTTCTTT. The entire variable domain, with the rest obtained from reference TRBV11-2 and TRBJ1-1, is as follows: EAGVAQSPRYKIIEKRQSVAFWCNPISGHATLYWYQQILGQGPKLLIQFQNNGVVDDSQLPKDRFSAERLKGVDSTLKIQPAKLEDSAVYLCASSSYRASEAFFGQGTRLTVV.

At least ten counts were recorded for this clonotype. The gene calls are TRBV7-2 and TRBJ2-7; D is ambiguous. With 5 bases removed from V and 6 bases from J, the gap between germline ends came to 8 bases. Per germline, CDR1 SGHTA and CDR2 FQGNSA. There are 11 residues in the CDR3. CDR3 amino acids: CASSQISEQYF. CDR3 in DNA: TGTGCCAGCAGCCAAATATCCGAGCAGTACTTC.

The V call is TRBV20-1, the J call TRBJ1-2; 9 bases map to TRBD1. Looked up from germline, CDR1 is DFQATT and CDR2 is SNEGSKA (reference sequence). V shed 0 bases, J shed 3 bases, and the junction held 8 bases outside the gene matches. The CDR3 is made up of 16 amino acids. CDR3 in amino acids: CSAREETGGGYYGYTF. DNA of the CDR3: TGCAGTGCTAGAGAAGAAACAGGGGGCGGGTACTATGGCTACACCTTC.